This T cell receptor (beta chain) was identified in a study of T cells in Graves' hyperthyroidism and ophthalmopathy (dated by TCRdb to about 2019). Some background on the complete study: Peripheral blood was sampled at the time of initial diagnosis, prior to any treatment. After sampling, hyperthyroidism patients received methimazole starting at 30 mg daily, and ophthalmopathy patients received high-dose intravenous methylprednisolone. The 100 or so discovery patients were randomly split 7:3 into training and test sets. Thyroid tissue and blood T-cell repertoires from roughly 6 Graves' hyperthyroidism patients were also compared in the study. To identify TCR V-J signatures that set the groups apart, the researchers used a discovery cohort of more than 95 patients, made up of 40 to 45 with Graves' ophthalmopathy and around 58 with stable Graves' hyperthyroidism. The paper describes TCR Vbeta CDR3 sequencing of 135 peripheral blood samples, made up of approximately 40 ophthalmopathy patients, 70 to 80 hyperthyroidism patients and about 17 progressor patients. Whether ophthalmopathy could be predicted prospectively was tested in an independent validation cohort made up of 18 to 20 hyperthyroidism patients plus 17 patients who later progressed to ophthalmopathy.

Amplification of TCR beta CDR3 regions was carried out from RNA transcripts. The first round of RT-PCR for the TCR CDR3 was performed with the HTBI primer set and the Qiagen OneStep RT-PCR kit. Libraries were constructed in a second round of multiplex PCR, after which size selection and purification were carried out. Libraries were sequenced paired-end with 100 bp reads on an Illumina HiSeq2000. The authors' analysis ran thus. Raw data were processed with SOAPnuke, discarding reads with adapters, uncalled bases, mean Phred below 15, or no exact constant-primer or identifier match. COPE v1.2.5 was used to merge high-quality paired reads, and clonotypes were defined as unique nucleotide sequences. MiTCR v1.1 was used to align the clonotypes against IMGT TRBV, TRBD and TRBJ reference segments. The analysis included only V-J combinations with a frequency above 0.0001, which together covered around 99% of the repertoires. A TCS score was defined as the ratio between F50 (clonal expansion) and ExV (chaos), using BLOSUM62-based TCRdist between CDR3 peptides within each V-J. Welch's t-statistics and random forest reduced around 520 V-J features to about 12, which were used in a naive Bayes classifier (R e1071). TCRdb trimmed the raw reads at Q25, called clones with MiXCR and kept productive beta chains. Merged by CDR3 protein, the rows form single entries marked with the most common genes and DNA. In this record, the V and J calls reflect TCRdb's handling and not the investigators' own analysis. Within this sample are under 300,000 distinct CDR3 sequences, with more than 10% of them counted one time only. In total, the top ten clones hold almost 8% of the sample.

At least ten counts were recorded for this clonotype. What antigen it recognizes has not been identified. Per-base qualities were not stored, and no clone one base away is much larger. Overall study outcomes, separate from this receptor: A model built on a 13 V-J signature distinguished ophthalmopathy from stable hyperthyroidism, reaching 85% to 90% sensitivity and 81% to 83% specificity in cross-validation and 80%/75% in testing. No statistical method was used to fix the sample size in advance, and group allocation was not hidden from the investigators. Most expanded thyroid clonotypes (frequency above 0.001) were also found in blood, which suggests that blood repertoires may mirror thyroid immune responses. In validation, the model predicted progression to ophthalmopathy with just under 71% sensitivity and 72% to 85% specificity, a median of 6.5 months before onset.

From cysteine to phenylalanine, the CDR3 is 15 amino acids long. Kept here is only the CDR3 DNA, which spans 45 bases and is read in frame from base 1. The germline V gene provides CDR1 SQVTM and CDR2 ANQGSEA. Trimming removed 5 bases from V and 0 bases from J, leaving 13 bases between the germline ends. Hyperthyroidism patients were newly diagnosed, had a disease duration of under 2 months, and were aged 18 to 65 years. Any patient with an uncontrolled infection, another autoimmune disease, pregnancy or lactation was excluded. Diagnoses were based on clinical symptoms, serum thyroxine and TRAb, thyroid ultrasound and orbital computed tomography. Blood from progressor patients was drawn when they were first diagnosed with hyperthyroidism, before any ophthalmopathy symptoms appeared. PBMCs were isolated from 8 to 10 ml of fresh peripheral blood by Ficoll-Paque density gradient centrifugation. Progressor patients were first diagnosed with Graves' hyperthyroidism and then developed ophthalmopathy during follow-up. Total RNA was extracted with Trizol reagent, and quality was checked on an Agilent 2100 Bioanalyzer.

The sequence was obtained from a woman aged 25 to 39 with Graves' hyperthyroidism that later progressed to Graves' ophthalmopathy. Material: blood. The chain couples TRBV29-1 to TRBJ1-4, with TRBD1 as a weak D call on 5 bases. The CDR3 protein is CSVSWGGATNEKLFF. The nucleotide sequence reads as follows: TGCAGCGTTTCTTGGGGAGGGGCAACTAATGAAAAACTGTTTTTT.